The source of this T cell receptor (beta chain) is a study of human T cells and chemical hapten exposure. From the RACE reads, TCRdb called clonotypes with MiXCR, one entry per CDR3 protein. The table has about 77,000 distinct CDR3 sequences, about 8.6% seen once. Study-level findings and limits: No shift was seen in TCRs above 1 in 1000 frequency with DPC sensitization.

Time point meaning: healthy volunteer bleed at 6 weeks. Total RNA was extracted from unfractionated whole blood. V shed 3 bases and J shed 4 bases, with 8 bases lying between them. Per the germline V gene, CDR1 is SGDLS and CDR2 is YYNGEE. The length of the CDR3 is 12 residues. This clonotype was recorded many times. Its antigen remains unidentified. Source material: whole blood. The genes are TRBV9 and TRBJ2-7; D unclear. The clonotype originates from a female donor in good health. Some clones in this sample may be carry-over from other donors' samples. The CDR3 nucleotides read TGTGCCAGCAGCGACCAAGGTTACGAGCAGTACTTC. This encodes CASSDQGYEQYF.